This TCR beta chain was obtained from a study of T cell changes during pregnancy in multiple sclerosis. The method was immunoSEQ multiplex PCR; TCRdb's version includes in-frame clones alone and lacks a portion of them. The repertoire holds 50,000 to 60,000 clones, with around 91% as singletons. Germline V gene sequence: CDR1 SGHTA, CDR2 FQGNSA. Trimming left V 4 bases short and J 7 bases short, with 14 bases between. This CDR3 spans 13 amino acids. The V call is TRBV7-2, the J call TRBJ2-7, with D uncertain. The clonotype comes from a female donor with multiple sclerosis, enrolled in a pregnancy study. Source: peripheral blood, taken after pregnancy. The CDR3 bases are TGTGCCAGCAGCTCCCTGTCTAAGGAGGAGCAGTACTTC. Its protein product is CASSSLSKEEQYF.